The 4 T cell receptor beta chains in this list originate from one sample, sequenced in a study of blood T cell repertoires in COVID-19. Profiling relied on immunoSEQ multiplex PCR, and the TCRdb table lists in-frame clones only, not all of them. The repertoire consists of around 260,000 clones, with around 86% occurring once and the leading ten covering roughly 13%. Specimen: peripheral blood. The receptors stem from a human donor in a cohort sampled during active COVID-19.

V and J are TRBV10-3 and TRBJ2-5; a possible D gene is TRBD2 (6 bases). CDR3 length: 14 amino acids. Germline CDR1 reads ENHRY; CDR2 reads SYGVKD. Trimming cost V 8 bases and J 3 bases, with 16 bases left between them. This CDR3 reads CAIGGEVVKETQYF. As DNA, the CDR3 is TGTGCCATCGGTGGGGAGGTCGTCAAAGAGACCCAGTACTTC.

V gene TRBV28 combines with J gene TRBJ1-1, with 7 bases that match TRBD1. The germline V gene has CDR1 MDHEN and CDR2 SYDVKM. The CDR3 sequence is 14 residues long. V lost 7 bases and J lost 2; bases outside the gene matches: 7. The CDR3 here is CASKVGQRNTEAFF. CDR3 nucleotides: TGTGCCAGCAAGGTGGGACAGAGAAACACTGAAGCTTTCTTT.

This rearrangement joins TRBV5-1 to TRBJ2-5, with 10 nucleotides matching TRBD2. CDR1 SGHRS and CDR2 YFSETQ come from the germline V gene. V shed 1 base and J 2 bases; nucleotides not matched to a gene: 8. CDR3 size: 17 residues. CDR3: CASSLQSSGRPQETQYF. DNA of the CDR3: TGCGCCAGCAGCTTGCAGTCTAGCGGGAGACCTCAAGAGACCCAGTACTTC.

The chain combines TRBV6-5 with TRBJ2-7; weak D call: TRBD1 (5 bases). The germline V gene encodes CDR1 MNHEY and CDR2 SVGAGI. The CDR3 consists of 14 residues. The V end lost 8 bases, the J end lost 2 bases, and 16 bases lay between the germline ends. Written as DNA, the CDR3 is TGTGCCAGCGGCCGTGGCAGGGTCCCCTACGAGCAGTACTTC. Encoded protein: CASGRGRVPYEQYF.